Listed below are T cell receptor beta chains from one sample, sequenced in a study of Graves' ophthalmopathy and Graves' hyperthyroidism. A single record per CDR3 protein comes from TCRdb applying MiXCR to the multiplex PCR reads. The data contain 500,000 to 800,000 distinct CDR3 sequences, 35% to 45% of them singletons. The sample was peripheral blood. The receptors derive from an adult man with Graves' ophthalmopathy. Each CDR3 is given with its conserved first and last residue. Each record gives: clone size, J gene, D gene, V gene, CDR3 protein, CDR3 DNA. The D gene is left open where the match is weak. The size field is filled for only some rows; it gives once, few, many or a size class.

>once|TRBJ1-2|TRBD1|TRBV9
CASSVLSGTGSGYTF
TGTGCCAGCAGCGTACTATCCGGGACAGGGTCTGGCTACACCTTC
>.|TRBJ1-2|.|TRBV3-1
CASSQGPIYGYTF
TGTGCCAGCAGCCAAGGGCCGATCTATGGCTACACCTTC
>.|TRBJ2-7|.|TRBV4-3
CASSLKVWGGEQYF
TGCGCCAGCAGCCTAAAAGTATGGGGCGGCGAGCAGTACTTC
>many|TRBJ2-5|.|TRBV5-4
CASSLVPAETQYF
TGTGCCAGCAGCTTGGTACCGGCGGAGACCCAGTACTTC
>many|TRBJ2-2|.|TRBV24-1
CATSEPLSGPITGELFF
TGTGCCACCAGTGAACCCTTAAGCGGCCCAATCACCGGGGAGCTGTTTTTT
>many|TRBJ2-7|.|TRBV13
CASSLSTGEQYF
TGTGCCAGCAGCTTATCGACGGGGGAGCAGTACTTC
>.|TRBJ1-6|.|TRBV29-1
CSVAGGGNYNSPLHF
TGCAGCGTAGCGGGGGGGGGCAACTATAATTCACCCCTCCACTTT
>few|TRBJ2-7|TRBD2|TRBV10-3
CASSAGLAIGEQYF
TGTGCCAGCAGTGCTGGACTAGCTATTGGCGAGCAGTACTTC
>once|TRBJ2-5|.|TRBV29-1
CSVETDGVETQYF
TGCAGCGTTGAGACAGACGGGGTCGAGACCCAGTACTTC
>.|TRBJ1-1|TRBD1|TRBV19
CASSVLRGDTEAFF
TGTGCCAGTAGTGTACTCAGGGGGGACACTGAAGCTTTCTTT
>.|TRBJ1-1|.|TRBV5-1
CASSLEAGLDEAFF
TGCGCCAGCAGCTTGGAGGCGGGCTTGGATGAAGCTTTCTTT
>many|TRBJ2-7|.|TRBV5-8
CASSLGNEQYF
TGTGCCAGCAGCTTAGGAAACGAGCAGTACTTC
>many|TRBJ1-1|TRBD1|TRBV19
CASSIDRATSTEAFF
TGTGCCAGTAGTATCGACAGGGCAACGTCGACTGAAGCTTTCTTT
>few|TRBJ2-2|.|TRBV7-2
CASSPYSGQTNTGELFF
TGTGCCAGCAGCCCCTATTCTGGACAGACGAACACCGGGGAGCTGTTTTTT
>.|TRBJ2-6|.|TRBV29-1
CSVEMGANVLTF
TGCAGCGTTGAAATGGGGGCCAACGTCCTGACTTTC
>once|TRBJ2-7|.|TRBV7-9
CASRADSWTGGEQYF
TGTGCCAGCAGAGCCGACAGTTGGACCGGGGGCGAGCAGTACTTC
>many|TRBJ1-5|.|TRBV5-8
CASSLGGPQPQHF
TGTGCCAGCAGCCTGGGGGGGCCCCAGCCCCAGCATTTT
>.|TRBJ1-2|.|TRBV5-1
CASSPYRVVDYGYTF
TGCGCCAGCAGCCCATACAGGGTTGTGGACTATGGCTACACCTTC
>many|TRBJ2-7|.|TRBV24-1
CATSESGTGSYEQYF
TGTGCCACCAGTGAATCCGGGACCGGCTCCTACGAGCAGTACTTC
>many|TRBJ1-2|.|TRBV20-1
CSARDREQGHYGYTF
TGCAGTGCTAGAGATAGAGAGCAGGGCCACTATGGCTACACCTTC
>few|TRBJ1-2|.|TRBV5-5
CASSLGPRVQAENYGYTF
TGTGCCAGCAGCTTGGGCCCAAGAGTGCAGGCCGAAAACTATGGCTACACCTTC
>.|TRBJ2-2|.|TRBV10-3
CASSYSLTGELFF
TGTGCCAGCAGTTACAGTCTTACCGGGGAGCTGTTTTTT
>few|TRBJ1-1|.|TRBV10-3
CASSYRGRENTEAFF
TGTGCCAGCAGTTACCGGGGCAGAGAGAACACTGAAGCTTTCTTT
>many|TRBJ2-5|TRBD1|TRBV7-3
CASSLRQGGKETQYF
TGTGCCAGCAGCCTCCGACAGGGGGGCAAAGAGACCCAGTACTTC
>many|TRBJ1-1|.|TRBV7-2
CASSSPPPTKNTEAFF
TGTGCCAGCAGCTCCCCCCCCCCGACCAAGAACACTGAAGCTTTCTTT
>once|TRBJ2-7|TRBD2|TRBV7-2
CASSAGLGAYEQYF
TGTGCCAGCAGCGCGGGACTAGGGGCCTACGAGCAGTACTTC